The 19 T cell receptor beta chains below were found in one sample sequenced in a study of blood T cell repertoires in COVID-19. Sequencing was performed with immunoSEQ multiplex PCR; in TCRdb, only in-frame clones are kept and a portion is missing. Here the sample spans approximately 530,000 clones, 70% to 90% being singletons. Specimen: peripheral blood. These TCRs come from a woman aged 45-59 years with COVID-19, enrolled during active disease.

This chain links TRBV7-3 with TRBJ2-1; maybe TRBD2 (9 bases). CDR1 is SGHTA and CDR2 is FQGTGA in the germline V gene. Trimming removed 5 bases at V and 6 bases at J, with 17 bases between. CDR3 length: 15 residues. CDR3 region: CASSLTSGQGNEQFF. CDR3 DNA sequence: TGTGCCAGCAGCCTGACTAGCGGACAGGGCAATGAGCAGTTCTTC.

Turning to this clone: The sample carries other DNA sequences with the same CDR3. This chain joins TRBV5-1 and TRBJ2-7; the D gene is possibly TRBD1 (5 bases). This CDR3 has 14 amino acids. Germline V gives CDR1 SGHRS, CDR2 YFSETQ. The V and J ends lost 0 bases and 3 bases respectively, with 10 bases between them. This CDR3 reads CASSLGGQGYEQYF. In DNA form, the CDR3 reads TGCGCCAGCAGCTTGGGGGGCCAGGGCTACGAGCAGTACTTC.

The CDR3 region has the DNA TGTGCCAGTACCGTCGCGGGCCGAAACTATGGCTACACCTTC. Its protein product is CASTVAGRNYGYTF. This chain links TRBV28 with TRBJ1-2; no firm D call. Trimming removed 9 bases at V and 2 bases at J, with 16 bases between. The germline V gene encodes CDR1 MDHEN and CDR2 SYDVKM. The CDR3 length is 14 residues.

The chain employs TRBV18 and TRBJ2-5, with a weak D call TRBD1 (5 bases). V was shortened by 3 bases and J by 2 bases, with 13 bases between the two germline ends. The CDR3 runs to 15 residues. CDR1 is KGHSH, CDR2 LQKENI, per germline. The CDR3 coding sequence is TGTGCCAGCTCACCCCAGCAGGGAAATCAAGAGACCCAGTACTTC. Protein sequence: CASSPQQGNQETQYF.

This rearrangement joins TRBV6-5 to TRBJ1-4; the D is unclear. V gave up 6 bases and J gave up 8 bases, with 16 bases separating them. The CDR3 runs to 14 residues. CDR1 and CDR2 (germline): MNHEY, SVGAGI. The CDR3 here is CASSRRRVVEKLFF. The DNA of the CDR3 is TGTGCCAGCAGCCGGAGGAGGGTCGTAGAAAAACTGTTTTTT.

The chain combines TRBV27 with TRBJ1-1; maybe TRBD1 (5 bases). Germline lookup yields CDR1 MNHEY and CDR2 SMNVEV (reference sequence). This CDR3 region has 15 residues. With 6 bases removed from V and 5 bases from J, the gap between germline ends came to 19 bases. CDR3 region: CASRPTRGWETEAFF. In DNA, the CDR3 is TGTGCCAGCAGACCAACCCGGGGGTGGGAAACTGAAGCTTTCTTT.

The chain uses TRBV2 and TRBJ1-2; perhaps TRBD1 as D (6 bases). In germline, CDR1 is SNHLY, CDR2 FYNNEI. CDR3 length: 13 residues. Trimming took 3 bases from V and 4 from J, leaving 9 bases between them. CDR3 amino acids: CASSDRGVYGYTF. The CDR3 bases are TGTGCCAGCAGTGACAGGGGTGTCTATGGCTACACCTTC.

This chain connects TRBV24-1 to TRBJ1-1, with TRBD1 matching over 10 bases. Trimming took 10 bases from V and 5 from J; bases not matched to a gene: 6. CDR3 size: 13 residues. Germline CDR1 reads KGHDR; CDR2 reads SFDVKD. CDR3: CATMDRGYTEAFF. DNA for the CDR3: TGTGCCACGATGGACAGGGGGTATACTGAAGCTTTCTTT.

For the CDR3, the DNA is TGTGCCAGCAGATTCGGACAGCAAAATTCACCCCTCCACTTT. Its translation: CASRFGQQNSPLHF. J is TRBJ1-6 and V is TRBV28, with D perhaps TRBD1 (6 bases). V lost 6 bases to trimming and J lost 7 bases, with 13 bases between them. CDR3 length: 14 residues. Germline V gene data show CDR1 as MDHEN and CDR2 as SYDVKM.

This chain connects TRBV7-8 to TRBJ1-6; TRBD1 might be the D (5 bases). V was clipped by 6 bases and J by 9 bases, with 12 bases between them. The CDR3 contains 13 residues. Germline loops: CDR1 SGHVS, CDR2 FQNEAQ. CDR3 region: CASSPGLTSPLHF. CDR3 nucleotide sequence: TGTGCCAGCAGTCCGGGACTAACTTCACCCCTCCACTTT.

This sequence joins TRBV6-5 and TRBJ1-6, with D uncertain. Trimming removed 0 bases at V and 9 bases at J, with 6 bases between. Germline V gene lookup returns CDR1 MNHEY and CDR2 SVGAGI. The CDR3 runs 13 residues. CDR3 sequence: CASSYSVSSPLHF. The CDR3 coding sequence is TGTGCCAGCAGTTACTCCGTGAGTTCACCCCTCCACTTT.

The J gene is TRBJ1-3, the V gene TRBV3-1 (or the pseudogene TRBV3-2); 7 bases agree with TRBD1. CDR3 length: 16 residues. After removal of 0 bases from V and 3 bases from J, the junction contained 5 bases not matched to a gene. Germline V gene lookup returns CDR1 LGHDT and CDR2 YNNKEL (reference sequence). The CDR3, as DNA: TGTGCCAGCAGCCAAGATTCGGCAGGGGGTGGAAACACCATATATTTT. Its translation is CASSQDSAGGGNTIYF.

The chain joins TRBV2 to TRBJ2-5; tentatively, D is TRBD1 (7 bases). The CDR3 has 14 residues. The germline CDR1 and CDR2 sequences are SNHLY and FYNNEI. Trimming left V 6 bases short and J 5 bases short, with 16 bases between. CDR3 sequence reads: CASRVGQAGETQYF. DNA of the CDR3: TGTGCCAGCAGGGTCGGACAGGCGGGGGAGACCCAGTACTTC.

The V gene is TRBV30, the J gene TRBJ1-1; TRBD1 agrees at 8 bases. The CDR3 has 15 residues. J was trimmed by 4 bases and V by 4 bases; bases with no gene match: 11. Germline-derived CDR1 and CDR2 are GTSNPN and SVGIG (reference sequence). Here the CDR3 DNA reads TGTGCCTGGATTGGGGCAGGGGGCTATCTCACTGAAGCTTTCTTT. It encodes CAWIGAGGYLTEAFF.

The chain recombines TRBV7-3 with TRBJ1-1; 7 nucleotides align to TRBD1. Germline V gives CDR1 SGHTA, CDR2 FQGTGA. V shed 5 bases, J shed 1 base, and the junction held 7 bases outside the gene matches. The CDR3 consists of 15 residues. As DNA, the CDR3 is TGTGCCAGCAGCCTCACAGGGGCTGCGAACACTGAAGCTTTCTTT. It codes for CASSLTGAANTEAFF.

This clone was seen a handful of times. The rearrangement uses TRBV3-1 (or the pseudogene TRBV3-2) and TRBJ1-4, with D possibly matching TRBD1 (6 bases). The CDR3 runs 13 residues. Trimming took off 7 bases at V and 8 bases at J, with 14 bases between the two ends. From germline, CDR1 is LGHDT and CDR2 YNNKEL (reference sequence). The CDR3 reads CASNGGRGEKLFF. In nucleotides, the CDR3 is TGTGCCAGCAACGGGGGGCGCGGGGAAAAACTGTTTTTT.

This chain uses TRBV18 with TRBJ2-1, with 13 bases fitting TRBD2. The CDR3 runs 18 residues. Germline-derived CDR1 and CDR2 are KGHSH and LQKENI. V lost 6 bases, J lost 0 bases, and 8 bases stayed unmatched. CDR3 nucleotides: TGTGCCAGCTCGCCAGGACTAGCGGGGGTTACCTCCTACAATGAGCAGTTCTTC. Translated: CASSPGLAGVTSYNEQFF.

V is TRBV19 and J is TRBJ2-2, with 7 bases fitting TRBD1. From germline, CDR1 is LNHDA and CDR2 SQIVND (reference sequence). The ends lost 4 bases at V and 6 bases at J; junction bases unmatched: 11. The CDR3 consists of 16 residues. CDR3 in DNA: TGTGCCAGTAGTAAACCCGGGACAGTGTCACCCGGGGAGCTGTTTTTT. It specifies CASSKPGTVSPGELFF.

The gene calls are TRBV30 and TRBJ1-1; D ambiguous. The length of the CDR3 is 15 residues. With 0 bases removed from V and 11 bases from J, the gap between germline ends came to 22 bases. Germline CDR1 reads GTSNPN; CDR2 reads SVGIG (reference sequence). DNA for the CDR3: TGTGCCTGGAGTGTACCGGGCAACCCTACGGGGAGGGCTTTCTTT. It codes for CAWSVPGNPTGRAFF.